This T cell receptor beta chain came from a study of blood T cells in healthy people across ages. Together with a sample-barcoded 5' primer, a J-beta primer mix was included in a second PCR lasting roughly 6 to 12 cycles. TCRdb processed the 5' RACE reads anew with MiXCR; each CDR3 protein has one entry. This table has some 1.7 million distinct CDR3 sequences, roughly 28% appearing once. V was shortened by 0 bases and J by 11 bases, with 10 bases between the two germline ends. Germline V gene data show CDR1 as LNHNV and CDR2 as YYDKDF (reference sequence). This CDR3 has 12 residues. The sample providers were healthy Caucasian people from Russia, aged about 6 to 95. No fewer than 7 million PBMCs went into each sample. Note on this clonotype: The antigen is undetermined.

Study-level points and caveats: The study regarded diversity estimates from one million T cells as underestimates.

Sequencing was done on a sample of blood. The chain recombines TRBV15 with TRBJ1-1; D remains unclear. The clonotype comes from a woman under 40 in good health. CDR3 sequence (DNA): TGTGCCACCAGCAGAGATTTGAGGGAGGCTTTCTTT. Its protein is CATSRDLREAFF.